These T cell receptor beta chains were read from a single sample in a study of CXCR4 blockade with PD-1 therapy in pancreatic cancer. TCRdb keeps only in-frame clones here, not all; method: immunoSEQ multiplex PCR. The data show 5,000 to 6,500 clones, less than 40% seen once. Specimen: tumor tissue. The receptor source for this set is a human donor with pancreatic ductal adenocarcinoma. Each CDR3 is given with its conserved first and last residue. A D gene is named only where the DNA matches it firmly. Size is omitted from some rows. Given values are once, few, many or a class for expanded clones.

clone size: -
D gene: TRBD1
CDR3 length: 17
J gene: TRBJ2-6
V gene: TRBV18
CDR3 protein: CASSPSTTGAGANVLTF
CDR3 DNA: TGTGCCAGCTCACCATCCACCACAGGGGCTGGGGCCAACGTCCTGACTTTC

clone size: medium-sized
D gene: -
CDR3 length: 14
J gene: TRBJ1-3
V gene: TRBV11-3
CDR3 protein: CASSPGHSGNTIYF
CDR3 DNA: TGTGCCAGCAGCCCCGGGCACTCTGGAAACACCATATATTTT

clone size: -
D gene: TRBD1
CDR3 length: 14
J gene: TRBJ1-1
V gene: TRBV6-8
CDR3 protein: CASSYGQGITEAFF
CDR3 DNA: TGTGCCAGCAGTTACGGACAGGGCATAACTGAAGCTTTCTTT

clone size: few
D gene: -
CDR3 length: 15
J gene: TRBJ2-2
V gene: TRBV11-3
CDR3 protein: CASSLDTTVTGELFF
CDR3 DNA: TGTGCCAGCAGCTTAGATACAACAGTCACCGGGGAGCTGTTTTTT

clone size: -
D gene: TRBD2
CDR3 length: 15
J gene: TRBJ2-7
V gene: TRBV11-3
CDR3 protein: CASSLDSSGSLEQYF
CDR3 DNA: TGTGCCAGCAGCTTGGACTCTAGCGGGAGTCTGGAGCAGTACTTC

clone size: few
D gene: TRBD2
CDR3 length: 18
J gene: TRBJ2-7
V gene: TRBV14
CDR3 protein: CASSQRTSGRNPSYEQYF
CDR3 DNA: TGTGCCAGCAGCCAACGGACTAGCGGGAGAAACCCCTCCTACGAGCAGTACTTC

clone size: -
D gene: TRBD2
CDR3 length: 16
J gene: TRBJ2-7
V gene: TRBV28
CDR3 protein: CASSSILPAGVLEQYF
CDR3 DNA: TGTGCCAGCAGTTCCATACTACCAGCGGGAGTACTCGAGCAGTACTTC

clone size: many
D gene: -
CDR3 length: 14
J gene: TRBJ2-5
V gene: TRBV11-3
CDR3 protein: CASSFRLDQETQYF
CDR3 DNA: TGTGCCAGCAGCTTTCGACTGGACCAAGAGACCCAGTACTTC

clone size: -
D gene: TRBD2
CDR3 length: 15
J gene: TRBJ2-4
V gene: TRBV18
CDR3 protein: CASSPRREGGGIQYF
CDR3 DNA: TGTGCCAGCTCACCGCGTCGGGAGGGCGGCGGCATTCAGTACTTC

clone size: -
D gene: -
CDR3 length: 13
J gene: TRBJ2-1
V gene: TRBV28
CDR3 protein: CASSRPPQRDFLF
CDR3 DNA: TGTGCCAGCAGCCGACCCCCCCAGCGAGACTTCCTCTTC

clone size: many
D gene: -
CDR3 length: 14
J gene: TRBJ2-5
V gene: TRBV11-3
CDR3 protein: CASSYRGGRETQYF
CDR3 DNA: TGTGCCAGCAGCTACAGGGGAGGCCGAGAGACCCAGTACTTC

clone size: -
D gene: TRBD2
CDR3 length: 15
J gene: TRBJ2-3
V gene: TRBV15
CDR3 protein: CATSLAGGNTDTQYF
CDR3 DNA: TGTGCCACCAGTTTAGCGGGAGGGAACACAGATACGCAGTATTTT

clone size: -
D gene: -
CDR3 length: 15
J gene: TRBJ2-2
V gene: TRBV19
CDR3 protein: CASSIFTANTGELFF
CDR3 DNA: TGTGCCAGTAGTATTTTCACAGCGAACACCGGGGAGCTGTTTTTT

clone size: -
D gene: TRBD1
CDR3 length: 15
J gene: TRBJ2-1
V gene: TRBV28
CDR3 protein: CANSFPGTAYNEQFF
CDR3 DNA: TGTGCCAACAGTTTTCCCGGGACAGCTTACAATGAGCAGTTCTTC

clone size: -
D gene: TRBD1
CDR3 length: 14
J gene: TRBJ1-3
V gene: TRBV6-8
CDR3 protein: CANSPGQVGNTIYF
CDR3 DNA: TGTGCCAACAGCCCGGGACAGGTTGGAAACACCATATATTTT

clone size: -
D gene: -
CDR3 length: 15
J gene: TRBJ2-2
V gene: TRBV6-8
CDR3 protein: CASRSRQEAVGELFF
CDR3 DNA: TGTGCCAGCAGATCCCGACAGGAGGCGGTCGGGGAGCTGTTTTTT

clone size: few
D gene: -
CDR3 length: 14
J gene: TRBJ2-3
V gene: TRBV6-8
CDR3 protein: CASSRGRFTDTQYF
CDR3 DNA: TGTGCCAGCAGTCGCGGACGATTCACAGATACGCAGTATTTT

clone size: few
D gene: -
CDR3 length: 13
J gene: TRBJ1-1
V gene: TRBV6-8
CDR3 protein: CASSYSSRGEAFF
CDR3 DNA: TGTGCCAGCAGTTACTCGAGTCGGGGTGAAGCTTTCTTT

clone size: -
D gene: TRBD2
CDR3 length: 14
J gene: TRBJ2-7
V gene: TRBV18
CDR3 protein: CASSPTSGGYEQYF
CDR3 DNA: TGTGCCAGCTCACCCACTAGCGGGGGCTACGAGCAGTACTTC

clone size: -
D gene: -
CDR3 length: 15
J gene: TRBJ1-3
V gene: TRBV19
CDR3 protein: CASSSHIYSGNTIYF
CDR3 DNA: TGTGCCAGTAGTTCTCACATCTACTCTGGAAACACCATATATTTT

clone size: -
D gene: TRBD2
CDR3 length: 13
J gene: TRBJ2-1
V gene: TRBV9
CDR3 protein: CASSLSTGGEQFF
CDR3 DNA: TGTGCCAGCAGCCTCTCCACCGGGGGGGAGCAGTTCTTC

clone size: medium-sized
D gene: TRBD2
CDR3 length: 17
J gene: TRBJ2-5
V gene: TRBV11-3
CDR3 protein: CASSLVPSGSGRETQYF
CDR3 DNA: TGTGCCAGCAGCTTGGTACCTAGCGGGAGCGGTCGGGAGACCCAGTACTTC

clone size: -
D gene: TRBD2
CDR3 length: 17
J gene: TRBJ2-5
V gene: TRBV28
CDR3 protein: CASSSLGTSGMRETQYF
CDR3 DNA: TGTGCCAGCAGTTCGCTCGGGACTAGCGGAATGAGGGAGACCCAGTACTTC

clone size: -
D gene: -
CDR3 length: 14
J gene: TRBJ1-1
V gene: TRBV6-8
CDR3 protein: CASRPQGSGTEAFF
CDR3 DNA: TGTGCCAGCAGGCCTCAGGGGAGTGGGACTGAAGCTTTCTTT

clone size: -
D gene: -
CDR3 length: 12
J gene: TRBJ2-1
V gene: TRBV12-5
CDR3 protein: CASGRAHNEQFF
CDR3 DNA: TGTGCTAGTGGCCGAGCCCACAATGAGCAGTTCTTC

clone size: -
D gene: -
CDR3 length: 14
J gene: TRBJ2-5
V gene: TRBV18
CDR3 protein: CASSPPSSRETQYF
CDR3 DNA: TGTGCCAGCTCACCACCTTCGTCCCGGGAGACCCAGTACTTC

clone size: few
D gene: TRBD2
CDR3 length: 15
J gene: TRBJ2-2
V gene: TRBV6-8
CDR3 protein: CASSSGRAGTGELFF
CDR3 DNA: TGTGCCAGCAGTTCCGGGAGGGCGGGCACCGGGGAGCTGTTTTTT

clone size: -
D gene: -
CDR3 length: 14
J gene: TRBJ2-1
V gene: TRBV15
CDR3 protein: CATSRDPRVNEQFF
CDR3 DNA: TGTGCCACCAGCAGAGACCCCAGGGTCAATGAGCAGTTCTTC

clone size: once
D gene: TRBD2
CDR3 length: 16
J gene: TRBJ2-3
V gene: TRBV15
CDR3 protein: CATSGGLAGRTDTQYF
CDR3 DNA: TGTGCCACCAGCGGGGGACTAGCGGGTAGAACAGATACGCAGTATTTT

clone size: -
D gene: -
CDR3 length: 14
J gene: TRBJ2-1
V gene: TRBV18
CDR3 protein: CASSPVRGGNEQFF
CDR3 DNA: TGTGCCAGCTCACCAGTGAGGGGGGGCAATGAGCAGTTCTTC

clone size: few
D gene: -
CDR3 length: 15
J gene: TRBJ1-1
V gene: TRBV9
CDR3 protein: CASSTREGTVAEAFF
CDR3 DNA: TGTGCCAGCAGCACCCGAGAAGGGACCGTCGCTGAAGCTTTCTTT

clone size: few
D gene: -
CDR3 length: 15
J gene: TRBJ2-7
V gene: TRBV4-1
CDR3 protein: CASSHEKTPNYEQYF
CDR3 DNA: TGCGCCAGCAGCCACGAAAAGACACCAAACTACGAGCAGTACTTC

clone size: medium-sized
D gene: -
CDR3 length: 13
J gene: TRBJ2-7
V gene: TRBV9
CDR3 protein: CASSASGPYEQYF
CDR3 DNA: TGTGCCAGCAGCGCCAGCGGCCCCTACGAGCAGTACTTC

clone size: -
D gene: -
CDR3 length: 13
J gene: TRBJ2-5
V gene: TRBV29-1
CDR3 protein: CSVDSVQAATQYF
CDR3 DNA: TGCAGCGTTGACAGCGTCCAAGCCGCGACCCAGTACTTC

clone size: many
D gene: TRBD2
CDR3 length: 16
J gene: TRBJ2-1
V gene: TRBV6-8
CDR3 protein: CASSYSSGSSYNEQFF
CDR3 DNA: TGTGCCAGCAGTTACTCAAGCGGGAGCTCCTACAATGAGCAGTTCTTC

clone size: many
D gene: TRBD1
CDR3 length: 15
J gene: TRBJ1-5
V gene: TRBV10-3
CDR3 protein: CAISDPGQGAQPQHF
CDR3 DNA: TGTGCCATCAGCGATCCGGGACAGGGGGCCCAGCCCCAGCATTTT

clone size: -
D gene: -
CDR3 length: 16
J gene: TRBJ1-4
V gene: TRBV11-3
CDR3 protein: CASSSRPPTTNEKLFF
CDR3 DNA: TGTGCCAGCAGCTCCCGCCCCCCGACAACTAATGAAAAACTGTTTTTT

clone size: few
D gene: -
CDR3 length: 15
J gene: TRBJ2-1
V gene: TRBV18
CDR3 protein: CASSPTTGSYNEQFF
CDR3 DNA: TGTGCCAGCTCACCGACAACCGGCTCCTACAATGAGCAGTTCTTC

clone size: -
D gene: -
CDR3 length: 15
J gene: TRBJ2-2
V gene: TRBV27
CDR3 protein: CASSLEGEGTGELFF
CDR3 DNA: TGTGCCAGCAGTTTAGAGGGTGAGGGGACCGGGGAGCTGTTTTTT

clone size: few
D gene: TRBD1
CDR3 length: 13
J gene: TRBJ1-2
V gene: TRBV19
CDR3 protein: CASSITGVHGYTF
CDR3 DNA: TGTGCCAGTAGTATTACAGGGGTTCATGGCTACACCTTC

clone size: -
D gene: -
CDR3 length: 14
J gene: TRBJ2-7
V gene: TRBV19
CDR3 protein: CASSPRTEAYEQYF
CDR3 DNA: TGTGCCAGTAGCCCTCGGACAGAAGCCTACGAGCAGTACTTC

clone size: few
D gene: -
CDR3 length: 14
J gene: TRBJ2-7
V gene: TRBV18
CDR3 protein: CASSPRTDSYEQYF
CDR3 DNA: TGTGCCAGCTCACCAAGGACGGACTCCTACGAGCAGTACTTC

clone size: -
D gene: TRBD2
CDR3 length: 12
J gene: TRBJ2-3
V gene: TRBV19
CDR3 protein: CASSSWRGTQYF
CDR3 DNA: TGTGCCAGTAGTAGCTGGCGGGGGACGCAGTATTTT

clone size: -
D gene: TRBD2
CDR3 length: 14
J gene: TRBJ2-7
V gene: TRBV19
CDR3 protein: CASRLTSGRYEQYF
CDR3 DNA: TGTGCCAGTAGACTGACTAGCGGGAGGTACGAGCAGTACTTC

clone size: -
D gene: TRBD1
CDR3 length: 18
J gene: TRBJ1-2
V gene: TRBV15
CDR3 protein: CATSRGNDRGLNNYGYTF
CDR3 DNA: TGTGCCACCAGCAGAGGCAATGACAGGGGACTGAATAACTATGGCTACACCTTC

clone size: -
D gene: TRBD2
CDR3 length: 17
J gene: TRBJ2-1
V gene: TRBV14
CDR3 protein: CASSLRSGRVPYTEQFF
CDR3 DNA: TGTGCCAGCAGCCTGCGTAGCGGGAGAGTTCCTTACACTGAGCAGTTCTTC

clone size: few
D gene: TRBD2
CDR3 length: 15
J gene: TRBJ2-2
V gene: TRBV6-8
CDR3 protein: CASSRTSGNTGELFF
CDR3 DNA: TGTGCCAGCAGCCGGACTAGCGGGAACACCGGGGAGCTGTTTTTT

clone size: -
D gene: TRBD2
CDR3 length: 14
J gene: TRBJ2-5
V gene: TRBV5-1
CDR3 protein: CASSLYGRGETQYF
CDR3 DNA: TGCGCCAGCAGCTTGTACGGGAGGGGGGAGACCCAGTACTTC

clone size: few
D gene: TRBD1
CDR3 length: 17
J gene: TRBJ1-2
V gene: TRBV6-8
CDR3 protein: CASSLRTGRGGLYGYTF
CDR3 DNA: TGTGCCAGCAGTCTCCGGACAGGAAGGGGCGGCTTATACGGCTACACCTTC

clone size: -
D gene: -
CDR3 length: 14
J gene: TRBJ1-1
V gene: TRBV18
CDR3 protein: CASSPGGLGTEAFF
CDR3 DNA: TGTGCCAGCTCACCAGGGGGTTTGGGCACTGAAGCTTTCTTT

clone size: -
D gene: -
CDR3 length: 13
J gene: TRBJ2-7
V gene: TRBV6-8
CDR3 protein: CASSYGAGYEQYF
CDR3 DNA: TGTGCCAGCAGTTACGGGGCAGGGTACGAGCAGTACTTC